These 18 T cell receptor beta chains were all obtained from the same sample, sequenced in a study of beta chain features in type 1 diabetes. Study-level results: Shorter TCRB CDR3s, moderately but significantly so, were found in Type 1 diabetes patients in all four CD4+ subsets.

Every isolated RNA sample was fully reverse transcribed, so sequencing captured expressed TCRB transcripts. The repertoire was sequenced with immunoSEQ multiplex PCR; TCRdb's copy has only in-frame clones and lacks some. Here the sample spans about 120,000 clones, 15% to 20% being singletons. These receptors' antigens are unknown. The material sequenced was central memory CD4+ T cells from blood. These receptors were taken from a man aged 25-45 years with type 1 diabetes.

This chain connects TRBV13 to TRBJ2-1, with D maybe TRBD2 (5 bases). This CDR3 is 16 amino acids long. Germline V CDR1 and CDR2: PRHDT, FYEKMQ (reference sequence). V lost 5 bases and J lost 0, with 14 bases in between. CDR3 sequence (DNA): TGTGCCAGCAGCCTCTATGGCGCGGGCTCCTACAATGAGCAGTTCTTC. Encoded protein: CASSLYGAGSYNEQFF.

This clone has a handful of counts. The chain uses TRBV29-1 and TRBJ2-2; weak D call: TRBD1 (5 bases). The CDR3 runs 12 residues. V gave up 2 bases and J gave up 6 bases, with 7 bases separating them. Germline V gene data show CDR1 as SQVTM and CDR2 as ANQGSEA. The CDR3 protein is CSVELGAGELFF. CDR3 sequence (DNA): TGCAGCGTTGAATTAGGGGCCGGGGAGCTGTTTTTT.

This rearrangement joins TRBV11-2 to TRBJ2-7; D is perhaps TRBD1 (5 bases). CDR3 length: 15 residues. The V end was cut by 5 bases, the J end by 0 bases, with 14 bases between. Per the germline V gene, CDR1 is SGHAT and CDR2 is FQNNGV. The CDR3 reads CASSQGQVLSYEQYF. As DNA, the CDR3 is TGTGCCAGCAGCCAGGGTCAGGTTCTCTCCTACGAGCAGTACTTC.

V usage is TRBV4-1 and J usage is TRBJ1-5, with D perhaps matching TRBD1 (6 bases). Germline V lookup: CDR1 MGHRA, CDR2 YSYEKL. V was cut by 3 bases and J by 8 bases, with 20 bases left in between. CDR3 size: 16 residues. This CDR3 reads CASSHVGRGPREPQHF. The CDR3 region has the DNA TGCGCCAGCAGCCATGTCGGCAGGGGCCCTCGCGAGCCCCAGCATTTT.

The table lists this clone with a few counts. The chain recombines TRBV7-9 with TRBJ1-5; 7 positions agree with TRBD1. V gave up 7 bases and J gave up 3 bases; unmatched junction bases: 3. The germline gives CDR1 SEHNR, CDR2 FQNEAQ (reference sequence). The CDR3 is made up of 13 amino acids. The CDR3 DNA sequence: TGTGCCAGCAACGACAGGGACAATCAGCCCCAGCATTTT. This codes for CASNDRDNQPQHF.

The gene calls are TRBV9 and TRBJ2-1, with D perhaps being TRBD1 or TRBD2 (6 bases each). Trimming cost V 1 base and J 8 bases, with 13 bases left between them. The germline CDR1 and CDR2 sequences are SGDLS and YYNGEE. The CDR3 spans 14 residues. The CDR3 is CASSVYVRGDEQFF. In DNA, the CDR3 is TGTGCCAGCAGCGTATATGTAAGGGGGGATGAGCAGTTCTTC.

This chain uses TRBV25-1 with TRBJ2-7; possibly TRBD1 for D (6 bases). The CDR3 sequence is 16 residues long. CDR1 is MGHDK and CDR2 is SYGVNS in the germline V gene. The V gene lost 2 bases and the J gene lost 2 bases, with 16 bases spanning the gap. The DNA for the CDR3 is TGTGCCAGCAGTGAAATAGAGGGGTCAGGGGCCTACGAGCAGTACTTC. Translation: CASSEIEGSGAYEQYF.

The chain has TRBV20-1 and TRBJ1-5, with D unclear. V dropped 7 bases and J dropped 4 bases, with 2 bases sitting between them. This CDR3 has 9 amino acids. Germline V gene sequence: CDR1 DFQATT, CDR2 SNEGSKA (reference sequence). The CDR3 coding sequence is TGCAGTGGAAATCAGCCCCAGCATTTT. The encoded protein is CSGNQPQHF.

This clone showed up just a few times. This rearrangement joins TRBV30 to TRBJ1-6; tentatively, D is TRBD1 (6 bases). This CDR3 region has 15 residues. Germline V gene sequence: CDR1 GTSNPN, CDR2 SVGIG (reference sequence). Trimming took 7 bases from V and 6 from J, leaving 19 bases between them. The CDR3 sequence: CAFKRGRLPNSPLHF. CDR3 nucleotides: TGTGCCTTTAAGCGGGGGCGCCTACCTAATTCACCCCTCCACTTT.

The chain uses TRBV25-1 and TRBJ1-4, with 7 bases fitting TRBD1. CDR3 length: 15 amino acids. Germline V CDR1 and CDR2: MGHDK, SYGVNS. Unmatched junction bases numbered 7, after V lost 3 bases and J lost 6 bases. The CDR3 spells CASSDQGQHDEKLFF. In DNA form, the CDR3 reads TGTGCCAGCAGTGACCAGGGACAGCACGATGAAAAACTGTTTTTT.

The chain joins TRBV9 to TRBJ1-6, with 9 bases lining up with TRBD1. Germline CDR1 reads SGDLS; CDR2 reads YYNGEE. The CDR3 runs 16 residues. V shed 3 bases and J 5 bases; nucleotides not matched to a gene: 6. CDR3 nucleotide sequence: TGTGCCAGCAGCGGTCGGACAGGGGCAAATAATTCACCCCTCCACTTT. Amino acids: CASSGRTGANNSPLHF.

The chain couples TRBV5-8 to TRBJ2-3; D may be TRBD1 (6 bases). CDR3 size: 14 residues. Germline CDR1 SGHTS, CDR2 YDEGEE. Trimming cost V 3 bases and J 2 bases, with 10 bases left between them. The CDR3 loop reads CASSWGTYTDTQYF. As DNA, the CDR3 is TGTGCCAGCAGCTGGGGGACATACACAGATACGCAGTATTTT. The full variable domain, completed using reference TRBV5-8 and TRBJ2-3, is EAGVTQSPTHLIKTRGQQATLRCSPISGHTSVYWYQQALGLGLQFLLWYDEGEERNRGNFPPRFSGRQFPNYSSELNVNALELEDSALYLCASSWGTYTDTQYFGPGTRLTVL.

This sequence joins TRBV14 and TRBJ1-1, with D unclear. The V and J ends lost 1 base and 10 bases respectively, with 7 bases between them. The CDR3 has 11 residues. Germline values: CDR1 SGHDN, CDR2 FVKESK. As DNA, the CDR3 is TGTGCCAGCAGCCAAGGACGACTAGCTTTCTTT. Protein sequence: CASSQGRLAFF. Together with reference TRBV14 and TRBJ1-1, the CDR3 gives the full variable domain: EAGVTQFPSHSVIEKGQTVTLRCDPISGHDNLYWYRRVMGKEIKFLLHFVKESKQDESGMPNNRFLAERTGGTYSTLKVQPAELEDSGVYFCASSQGRLAFFGQGTRLTVV.

Turning to this clone: Other DNA sequences from this sample encode an identical CDR3 as well. The chain recombines TRBV7-8 with TRBJ2-3, with 7 bases lining up with TRBD2. After removal of 1 base from V and 2 bases from J, the junction contained 9 bases not matched to a gene. The CDR3 extends over 17 amino acids. Per the germline V gene, CDR1 is SGHVS and CDR2 is FQNEAQ. This CDR3 reads CASSLGVAGDPTDTQYF. The DNA for the CDR3 is TGTGCCAGCAGCTTAGGCGTGGCGGGGGACCCCACAGATACGCAGTATTTT.

This clone has just a few counts. The chain links TRBV7-8 to TRBJ1-3; D not resolved. The germline V gene encodes CDR1 SGHVS and CDR2 FQNEAQ. V lost 5 bases and J 0 bases, leaving 8 bases between the germline ends. The CDR3 loop spans 14 amino acids. CDR3 DNA: TGTGCCAGCAGCCCAGGCCTCTCTGGAAACACCATATATTTT. Encoded protein: CASSPGLSGNTIYF.

This clone was counted a few times. This sequence joins TRBV23-1 and TRBJ2-5, with D tentatively TRBD1 (6 bases). TRBV23-1 is flagged as an ORF with uncertain function. The V end was cut by 10 bases, the J end by 2 bases, with 11 bases between. The CDR3 is 12 amino acids. The CDR3 is CAITGTQETQYF. The CDR3 DNA sequence: TGCGCCATCACGGGGACACAAGAGACCCAGTACTTC.

This chain uses TRBV29-1 with TRBJ2-7, with 15 bases lining up with TRBD2. The trim removed 7 bases at V and 6 bases at J, leaving 4 bases unmatched. Germline CDR1 reads SQVTM; CDR2 reads ANQGSEA. This CDR3 has 13 amino acids. The CDR3 region is CSAEGLAGGEQYF. As DNA, the CDR3 is TGCAGCGCCGAGGGACTAGCGGGGGGCGAGCAGTACTTC.

The rearrangement joins TRBV11-2 to TRBJ1-1; no clear D gene. Germline values: CDR1 SGHAT, CDR2 FQNNGV. The CDR3 length is 13 residues. The V end was cut by 0 bases, the J end by 4 bases, with 6 bases between. The CDR3 DNA is TGTGCCAGCAGCTTAGACGGCTTCACTGAAGCTTTCTTT. Amino acid sequence: CASSLDGFTEAFF.